One sample yielded the 29 T cell receptor beta chains listed below, sequenced in a study of T cell changes during pregnancy in multiple sclerosis (dated by TCRdb to about 2019). Library preparation employed the immunoSEQ multiplex PCR assay. The table comes from immuneACCESS by way of TCRdb, which keeps in-frame sequences with V and J called. Part of the clones is missing from these tables; in studies checked, under half for an unresolved V gene and the rest for unknown reasons. Across this sample there are around 65,000 clones, with about nine tenths seen only once. The biggest ten clones account for roughly 2.7% of the sample. The sequencing here drew on peripheral blood, taken in the second trimester of pregnancy. These receptors originate from a female donor in good health, enrolled as a control in a pregnancy study.

The V call is TRBV4-1, the J call TRBJ2-7, with 10 nucleotides matching TRBD2. J gave up 3 bases and V 0 bases, and 5 bases lay outside the gene matches. The CDR3 has 16 amino acids. Germline-derived CDR1 and CDR2 are MGHRA and YSYEKL. In DNA form, the CDR3 reads TGCGCCAGCAGCCAAGATTGGGCTAGCGGGAGCTACGAGCAGTACTTC. It yields the protein CASSQDWASGSYEQYF.

The chain couples TRBV9 to TRBJ2-2; 7 nucleotides align to TRBD1. With V trimmed by 4 bases and J by 6 bases, 9 bases remained unmatched. This CDR3 spans 15 amino acids. CDR1 SGDLS and CDR2 YYNGEE come from the germline V gene. The CDR3 DNA reads as TGTGCCAGCAGCTTCGGGACAGTGGGATCCGGGGAGCTGTTTTTT. Protein product: CASSFGTVGSGELFF.

The chain is built from TRBV19 and TRBJ1-1; D is unresolved. This CDR3 comprises 12 residues. Germline V gives CDR1 LNHDA, CDR2 SQIVND (reference sequence). The germline V and J ends were trimmed by 11 bases and 1 base, with 11 bases remaining between them. The CDR3 bases are TGTGCCTCCACGGCGGGGAACACTGAAGCTTTCTTT. This encodes CASTAGNTEAFF. Full variable domain (remainder filled in from reference TRBV19 and TRBJ1-1): DGGITQSPKYLFRKEGQNVTLSCEQNLNHDAMYWYRQDPGQGLRLIYYSQIVNDFQKGDIAEGYSVSREKKESFPLTVTSAQKNPTAFYLCASTAGNTEAFFGQGTRLTVV.

The chain employs TRBV7-9 and TRBJ2-2; TRBD1 matches 9 bases. Germline V gene lookup returns CDR1 SEHNR and CDR2 FQNEAQ (reference sequence). The CDR3 has 15 residues. The V segment lost 7 bases and the J segment 3 bases; nucleotides outside the gene matches: 6. DNA for the CDR3: TGTGCCAGCATCCTAGGGACAGGGTACACCGGGGAGCTGTTTTTT. It is translated as CASILGTGYTGELFF.

This clone was seen only a few times. The gene calls are TRBV5-6 and TRBJ1-5; D unclear. Trimming took off 4 bases at V and 2 bases at J, with 10 bases between the two ends. CDR3 length: 14 residues. The V gene's germline CDR1 is SGHDT and CDR2 YYEEEE. The CDR3 DNA follows: TGTGCCAGCAGCCGACAATGGGGCAATCAGCCCCAGCATTTT. Protein: CASSRQWGNQPQHF.

The chain carries TRBV30 and TRBJ1-5, with unresolved D. The CDR3 is 13 residues long. Germline CDR1 is GTSNPN and CDR2 is SVGIG (reference sequence). V was shortened by 0 bases and J by 6 bases, with 9 bases between the two germline ends. Written as DNA, the CDR3 is TGTGCCTGGAGTGTTTTAGAGGGTCAGCCCCAGCATTTT. Translation gives CAWSVLEGQPQHF.

This chain links TRBV6-6 with TRBJ1-5; D unresolved. This CDR3 comprises 14 residues. V lost 4 bases and J lost 3, with 10 bases in between. In germline, CDR1 is MNHNY, CDR2 SVGAGI (reference sequence). The chain's CDR3 is CASSWTGYNQPQHF. The CDR3 nucleotides read TGTGCCAGCAGTTGGACGGGGTACAATCAGCCCCAGCATTTT.

The chain combines TRBV2 with TRBJ2-7; D gene ambiguous. This CDR3 contains 12 residues. The germline gives CDR1 SNHLY, CDR2 FYNNEI. V was trimmed by 5 bases and J by 6 bases, leaving 11 bases between them. The CDR3 coding sequence is TGTGCCAGCAGTTACGCGGCACTCGAGCAGTACTTC. Translated, it gives CASSYAALEQYF.

The V gene is TRBV5-1, the J gene TRBJ1-2; TRBD1 aligns across 7 bases. The CDR3 is made up of 15 amino acids. Germline V lookup: CDR1 SGHRS, CDR2 YFSETQ. With V trimmed by 4 bases and J by 4 bases, 10 bases remained unmatched. The CDR3 protein is CASSPWTGLIYGYTF. Here the CDR3 DNA reads TGCGCCAGCAGCCCCTGGACAGGACTAATCTATGGCTACACCTTC.

The rearrangement links TRBV6-6 to TRBJ2-1, with TRBD2 identical over 9 bases. Germline V gene lookup returns CDR1 MNHNY and CDR2 SVGAGI (reference sequence). V shed 0 bases, J shed 6 bases, and the junction held 6 bases outside the gene matches. The CDR3 covers 16 residues. The CDR3 coding sequence is TGTGCCAGCAGTTACTCGCGGAGCGGGGGGAGCAATGAGCAGTTCTTC. Its translation is CASSYSRSGGSNEQFF.

The chain is built from TRBV11-2 and TRBJ2-2, with TRBD1 matching over 12 bases. The CDR3 totals 16 residues. Trimming took 4 bases from V and 5 from J; bases not matched to a gene: 5. From germline, CDR1 is SGHAT and CDR2 FQNNGV. CDR3 bases: TGTGCCAGCAGCTCGGGACAGGGGGCAGGAACCGGGGAGCTGTTTTTT. Translation: CASSSGQGAGTGELFF. Looking up the rest from reference TRBV11-2 and TRBJ2-2 gives the full variable domain: EAGVAQSPRYKIIEKRQSVAFWCNPISGHATLYWYQQILGQGPKLLIQFQNNGVVDDSQLPKDRFSAERLKGVDSTLKIQPAKLEDSAVYLCASSSGQGAGTGELFFGEGSRLTVL.

The chain uses TRBV18 and TRBJ2-7, with a tentative D call TRBD1 (6 bases). Germline CDR1 reads KGHSH; CDR2 reads LQKENI. V shed 4 bases and J shed 2 bases, with 12 bases lying between them. The CDR3 spans 14 residues. In DNA form, the CDR3 reads TGTGCCAGCTCACTGGCCGGGACACCCTACGAGCAGTACTTC. As protein: CASSLAGTPYEQYF.

In this sample, this clone turned up once. J is TRBJ2-3 and V is TRBV7-9; 11 bases map to TRBD2. The trim removed 5 bases at V and 15 bases at J, leaving 16 bases unmatched. The CDR3 runs 15 residues. Germline values: CDR1 SEHNR, CDR2 FQNEAQ (reference sequence). In nucleotides, the CDR3 is TGTGCCAGCAGCCCCCCGTATAGCGGGGGGGCGGTGGTATATTTT. This codes for CASSPPYSGGAVVYF.

This rearrangement joins TRBV7-2 to TRBJ2-1, with 7 bases identical to TRBD1. The CDR3 is 13 residues long. Germline loops: CDR1 SGHTA, CDR2 FQGNSA. The junction had 4 bases not matched to a gene; V was cut back by 2 bases and J by 9 bases. The CDR3 DNA reads TGTGCCAGCAGCTTAACAGGGGTGGTTGAGCAGTTCTTC. Protein sequence: CASSLTGVVEQFF.

CDR3 residues: CASTRQGTGHSPLHF. DNA for the CDR3: TGCGCCAGCACGCGACAAGGGACAGGGCATTCACCCCTCCACTTT. This chain links TRBV23-1 with TRBJ1-6; 9 bases are shared with TRBD1. TRBV23-1 is assigned to the ORF class and has an uncertain function. There are 15 residues in the CDR3. V shed 7 bases, J shed 8 bases, and the junction held 9 bases outside the gene matches.

The chain employs TRBV11-2 and TRBJ2-2; TRBD1 aligns across 8 bases. This CDR3 region has 15 residues. The ends lost 6 bases at V and 5 bases at J; junction bases unmatched: 8. CDR1 SGHAT and CDR2 FQNNGV come from the germline V gene. The CDR3: CASSRTGRTTGELFF. The CDR3 nucleotides read TGTGCCAGCAGTCGGACAGGGCGGACAACCGGGGAGCTGTTTTTT.

This clone was seen just once. The J gene is TRBJ2-3, the V gene TRBV11-2; 16 positions agree with TRBD2. The V gene end was trimmed by 5 bases and the J gene end by 5 bases; junction bases not matched to a gene: 7. The CDR3 has 17 residues. CDR1 and CDR2 (germline): SGHAT, FQNNGV. The CDR3 DNA follows: TGTGCCAGCAGCGGATGGGGACTAGCGGGGGGGCAAGATACGCAGTATTTT. Protein: CASSGWGLAGGQDTQYF. Full variable domain (outside the CDR3, taken from reference TRBV11-2 and TRBJ2-3): EAGVAQSPRYKIIEKRQSVAFWCNPISGHATLYWYQQILGQGPKLLIQFQNNGVVDDSQLPKDRFSAERLKGVDSTLKIQPAKLEDSAVYLCASSGWGLAGGQDTQYFGPGTRLTVL.

The genes are TRBV6-5 and TRBJ2-7; the match to TRBD1 covers 10 bases. Germline V CDR1 and CDR2: MNHEY, SVGAGI. Losses at the gene ends were 2 bases for V and 2 bases for J; bases not matched to a gene: 3. The CDR3 contains 15 residues. For the CDR3, the DNA is TGTGCCAGCAGTTACCGGGACAGGGGAGCCTACGAGCAGTACTTC. Its protein product is CASSYRDRGAYEQYF.

The chain employs TRBV19 and TRBJ2-7; weak D call: TRBD2 (7 bases). There are 15 residues in the CDR3. With 4 bases removed from V and 7 bases from J, the gap between germline ends came to 20 bases. CDR1 LNHDA and CDR2 SQIVND come from the germline V gene (reference sequence). This CDR3 is CASSNSRGATEEQYF. CDR3 DNA: TGTGCCAGTAGTAACAGTCGGGGGGCTACGGAGGAGCAGTACTTC.

The J gene is TRBJ2-3, the V gene TRBV18, with D possibly matching TRBD2 (6 bases). The CDR3 is made up of 15 amino acids. V lost 4 bases and J 0 bases, leaving 11 bases between the germline ends. Germline V gene data show CDR1 as KGHSH and CDR2 as LQKENI. The CDR3 loop is CASSLTGTSTDTQYF. In nucleotides, the CDR3 is TGTGCCAGCTCACTTACCGGGACTAGCACAGATACGCAGTATTTT.

The chain has TRBV7-8 and TRBJ1-5; 7 nucleotides line up with TRBD1. The CDR3 sequence is 15 residues long. Germline V CDR1 and CDR2: SGHVS, FQNEAQ. Trimming at V came to 5 bases and at J to 6 bases, leaving 10 bases not matched to a gene. The CDR3 DNA reads TGTGCCAGCAGCCCACGTCAGGGGGTTGGTCAGCCCCAGCATTTT. Its translation is CASSPRQGVGQPQHF.

The rearrangement joins TRBV25-1 to TRBJ1-2, with unresolved D. V was pared by 0 bases and J by 0 bases, with 11 bases between. Germline assignment: CDR1 MGHDK and CDR2 SYGVNS. This CDR3 spans 16 amino acids. The DNA of the CDR3 is TGTGCCAGCAGTGAATATCCCCCGAGGGCTAACTATGGCTACACCTTC. It is translated as CASSEYPPRANYGYTF.

This chain links TRBV6-1 with TRBJ2-1; TRBD2 aligns across 9 bases. This CDR3 region has 13 residues. Germline trimming cut 6 bases from V and 6 bases from J; bases unmatched to any gene: 3. The germline gives CDR1 MNHNS, CDR2 SASEGT. The CDR3 reads CASRPAGGNEQFF. CDR3 DNA sequence: TGTGCCAGCAGACCAGCGGGAGGCAATGAGCAGTTCTTC.

This chain uses TRBV5-1 with TRBJ2-2; 11 bases fit TRBD2. V trimming: 4 bases; J trimming: 1 base; junction bases outside the gene matches: 3. Germline CDR1 is SGHRS and CDR2 is YFSETQ. The CDR3 spans 16 residues. Here the CDR3 DNA reads TGCGCCAGCAGCCAGCTAGCGGGGGGGAACACCGGGGAGCTGTTTTTT. Amino acid sequence: CASSQLAGGNTGELFF.

The chain carries TRBV19 and TRBJ2-7, with TRBD1 matching over 11 bases. The CDR3 is 18 amino acids. The germline gives CDR1 LNHDA, CDR2 SQIVND (reference sequence). J gave up 5 bases and V 1 base, and 13 bases lay outside the gene matches. CDR3 in amino acids: CASSIGTSDRGPTNEQYF. In DNA form, the CDR3 reads TGTGCCAGTAGTATAGGGACTTCGGACAGGGGGCCCACCAACGAGCAGTACTTC.

Concerning this clone itself: Without the conserved terminal phenylalanine or tryptophan, this CDR3 likely stems from a read error. It is unclear where the CDR3 begins or ends on the DNA, so no DNA is shown, and the CDR3 is as TCRdb lists it. The CDR3 reads CASERDFIC. The chain employs TRBV7-9 and TRBJ2-7; TRBD2 is taken as the D call from the table, unchecked against the DNA. The CDR3 is 9 amino acids long, termini counted. Per germline, CDR1 SEHNR and CDR2 FQNEAQ (reference sequence).

J is TRBJ1-1 and V is TRBV6-4; TRBD1 might be the D (6 bases). CDR3 length equals 14 residues. Germline CDR1 is MRHNA and CDR2 is SNTAGT. Trimming shortened V by 2 bases and J by 8 bases, and 15 bases separated the two germline ends. This CDR3 reads CASSDPTRGNEAFF. DNA for the CDR3: TGTGCCAGCAGTGACCCTACCAGGGGTAACGAAGCTTTCTTT.

The chain couples TRBV28 to TRBJ1-1; no clear D. V was trimmed by 6 bases and J by 10 bases, leaving 18 bases between them. This CDR3 region has 13 residues. CDR1 MDHEN and CDR2 SYDVKM come from the germline V gene. CDR3 protein: CASSRTRGSAAFF. CDR3 nucleotides: TGTGCCAGCAGCCGGACGCGGGGATCCGCAGCTTTCTTT.

The CDR3 loop reads CASRHRQASTDTQYF. Here the CDR3 DNA reads TGTGCCAGCAGACATCGACAGGCTAGCACAGATACGCAGTATTTT. This chain links TRBV28 with TRBJ2-3, with D maybe TRBD1 (6 bases). V was pared by 6 bases and J by 0 bases, with 13 bases between. The V gene's germline CDR1 is MDHEN and CDR2 SYDVKM. The CDR3 extends over 15 amino acids.